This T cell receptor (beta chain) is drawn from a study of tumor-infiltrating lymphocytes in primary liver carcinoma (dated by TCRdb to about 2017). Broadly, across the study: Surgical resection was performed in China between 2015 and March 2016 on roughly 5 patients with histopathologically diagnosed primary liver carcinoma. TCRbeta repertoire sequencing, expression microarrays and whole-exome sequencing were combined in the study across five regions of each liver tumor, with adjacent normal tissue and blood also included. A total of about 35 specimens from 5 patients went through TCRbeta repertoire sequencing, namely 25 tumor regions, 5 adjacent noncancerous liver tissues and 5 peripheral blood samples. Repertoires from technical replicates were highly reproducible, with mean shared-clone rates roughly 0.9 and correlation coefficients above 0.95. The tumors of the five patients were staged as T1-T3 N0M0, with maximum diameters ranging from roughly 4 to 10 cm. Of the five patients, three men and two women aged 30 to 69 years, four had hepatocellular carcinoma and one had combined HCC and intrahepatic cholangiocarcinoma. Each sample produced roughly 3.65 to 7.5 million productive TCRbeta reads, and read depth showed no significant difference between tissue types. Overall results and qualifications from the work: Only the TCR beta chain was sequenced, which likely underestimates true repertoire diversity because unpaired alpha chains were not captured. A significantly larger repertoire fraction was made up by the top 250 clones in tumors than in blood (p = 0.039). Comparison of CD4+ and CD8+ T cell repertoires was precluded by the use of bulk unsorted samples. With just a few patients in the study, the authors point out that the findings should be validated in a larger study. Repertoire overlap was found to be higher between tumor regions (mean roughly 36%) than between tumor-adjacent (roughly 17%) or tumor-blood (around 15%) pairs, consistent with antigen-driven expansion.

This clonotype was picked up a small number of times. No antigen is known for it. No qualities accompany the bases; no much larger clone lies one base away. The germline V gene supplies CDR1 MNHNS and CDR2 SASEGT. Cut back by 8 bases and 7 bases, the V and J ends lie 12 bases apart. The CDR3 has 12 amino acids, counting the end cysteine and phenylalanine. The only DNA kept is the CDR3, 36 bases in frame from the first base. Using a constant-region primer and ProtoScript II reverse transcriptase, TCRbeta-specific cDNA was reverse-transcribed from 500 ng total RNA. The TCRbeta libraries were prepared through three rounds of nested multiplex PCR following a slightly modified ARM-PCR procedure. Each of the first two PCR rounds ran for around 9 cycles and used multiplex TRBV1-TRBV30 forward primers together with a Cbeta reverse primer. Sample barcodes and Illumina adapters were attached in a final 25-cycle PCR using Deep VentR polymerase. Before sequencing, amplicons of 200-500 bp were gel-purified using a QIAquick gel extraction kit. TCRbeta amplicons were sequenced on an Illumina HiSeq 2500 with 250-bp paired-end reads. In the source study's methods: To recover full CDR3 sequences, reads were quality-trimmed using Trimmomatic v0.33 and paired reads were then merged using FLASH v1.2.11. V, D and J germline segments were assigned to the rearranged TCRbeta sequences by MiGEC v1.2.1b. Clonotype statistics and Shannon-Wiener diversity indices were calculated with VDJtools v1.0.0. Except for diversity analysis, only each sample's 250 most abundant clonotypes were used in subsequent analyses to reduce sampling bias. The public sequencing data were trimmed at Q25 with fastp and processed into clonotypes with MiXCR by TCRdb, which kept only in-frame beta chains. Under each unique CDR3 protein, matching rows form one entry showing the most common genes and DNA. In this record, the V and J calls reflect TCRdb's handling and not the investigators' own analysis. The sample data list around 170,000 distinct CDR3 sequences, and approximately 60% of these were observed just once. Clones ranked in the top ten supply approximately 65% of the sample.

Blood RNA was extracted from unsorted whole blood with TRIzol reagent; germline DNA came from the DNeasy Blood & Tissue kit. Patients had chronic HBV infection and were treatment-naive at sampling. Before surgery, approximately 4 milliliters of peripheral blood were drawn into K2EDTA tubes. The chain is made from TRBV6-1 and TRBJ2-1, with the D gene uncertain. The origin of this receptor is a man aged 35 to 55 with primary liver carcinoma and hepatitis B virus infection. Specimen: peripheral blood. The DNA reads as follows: TGTGCCAGCGCAGTCCTGGGTAATGAGCAGTTCTTC. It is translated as CASAVLGNEQFF.